Following are 31 T cell receptor beta chains from one sample sequenced in a study of cytomegalovirus exposure and HLA in healthy donors. TCRdb keeps only in-frame clones here, not all; method: immunoSEQ multiplex PCR. The sample lists fewer than 200,000 clones, roughly 89% seen once, with roughly 1.5% in the top ten. Material for sequencing was PBMCs. These receptors were obtained from a woman in her twenties or thirties in good health and CMV-seronegative.

The chain employs TRBV6-5 and TRBJ2-7, with D possibly TRBD2 on 5 matching bases. Trimming left V 4 bases short and J 3 bases short, with 16 bases between. Germline CDR1 MNHEY, CDR2 SVGAGI. This CDR3 comprises 15 residues. The CDR3 DNA follows: TGTGCCAGCAGTTCGCGGCCCGGAGGCCTCTACGAGCAGTACTTC. Its translation is CASSSRPGGLYEQYF.

The V and J genes are TRBV5-4 and TRBJ2-5; D gene ambiguous. The CDR3 spans 14 residues. Germline V lookup: CDR1 SGHNT, CDR2 YYREEE (reference sequence). The V end lost 5 bases, the J end lost 1 base, and 12 bases lay between the germline ends. CDR3 amino acids: CASSQLSGQETQYF. CDR3 DNA sequence: TGTGCCAGCAGTCAGTTGTCAGGCCAAGAGACCCAGTACTTC.

The V gene is TRBV6-1, the J gene TRBJ1-6, with D possibly TRBD1 on 5 matching bases. CDR3 length: 14 residues. The germline V and J ends were trimmed by 3 bases and 9 bases, with 12 bases remaining between them. The germline V gene has CDR1 MNHNS and CDR2 SASEGT. CDR3 bases: TGTGCCAGCAGTGATACAGGCAAAGGTTCACCCCTCCACTTT. It translates to CASSDTGKGSPLHF.

This clone has a handful of counts. V usage is TRBV28 and J usage is TRBJ1-2; D unclear. This CDR3 contains 13 residues. The germline V gene has CDR1 MDHEN and CDR2 SYDVKM. V lost 3 bases, J lost 4 bases, and 9 bases lay in between. The CDR3 sequence is CASSFSRVYGYTF. The CDR3 bases are TGTGCCAGCAGTTTTTCACGAGTCTATGGCTACACCTTC.

The J gene is TRBJ2-3, the V gene TRBV5-6, with a tentative D call TRBD1 (6 bases). Germline assignment: CDR1 SGHDT and CDR2 YYEEEE. CDR3 length: 16 residues. V was cut by 3 bases and J by 2 bases, with 16 bases left in between. The CDR3 sequence: CASSSLSDSLTDTQYF. For the CDR3, the DNA is TGTGCCAGCAGCTCCCTCTCGGACAGCCTCACAGATACGCAGTATTTT.

The J gene is TRBJ2-5, the V gene TRBV5-1, with TRBD2 matching 9 bases. Germline CDR1 reads SGHRS; CDR2 reads YFSETQ. V was pared by 2 bases and J by 5 bases, with 7 bases of the junction left unmatched. The CDR3 length is 15 residues. The CDR3 is CASSFPLAGNETQYF. The CDR3 DNA reads as TGCGCCAGCAGCTTTCCGCTAGCGGGGAATGAGACCCAGTACTTC.

This chain joins TRBV7-2 and TRBJ2-7; 7 bases agree with TRBD1. Germline values: CDR1 SGHTA, CDR2 FQGNSA. Trimming removed 5 bases from V and 2 bases from J; junction bases left unmatched: 18. The CDR3 has 18 residues. The CDR3 DNA is TGTGCCAGCAGCCTAAGAGAGGGGGCCCTTAAACTCCCCTACGAGCAGTACTTC. Translating it yields CASSLREGALKLPYEQYF.

V usage is TRBV27 and J usage is TRBJ1-6, with D perhaps TRBD1 (5 bases). This CDR3 is 14 amino acids long. V was pared by 0 bases and J by 9 bases, with 9 bases between. Per the germline V gene, CDR1 is MNHEY and CDR2 is SMNVEV (reference sequence). The CDR3 loop is CASSLSPGSSPLHF. CDR3 nucleotide sequence: TGTGCCAGCAGTTTATCACCAGGGTCTTCACCCCTCCACTTT.

The chain couples TRBV30 to TRBJ2-7; 7 bases line up with TRBD1. J gave up 2 bases and V 0 bases, and 4 bases lay outside the gene matches. CDR1 and CDR2 (germline): GTSNPN, SVGIG (reference sequence). CDR3 length equals 14 residues. Written as DNA, the CDR3 is TGTGCCTGGAGTGTACAGGGGTCCACCTACGAGCAGTACTTC. The encoded protein is CAWSVQGSTYEQYF.

The V gene is TRBV11-2, the J gene TRBJ1-6; D remains unclear. Germline V gene data show CDR1 as SGHAT and CDR2 as FQNNGV. CDR3 length equals 17 residues. Trimming cost V 0 bases and J 0 bases, with 9 bases left between them. The CDR3, as DNA: TGTGCCAGCAGCTTAGAATCAGGTAGCTCCTATAATTCACCCCTCCACTTT. This encodes CASSLESGSSYNSPLHF.

J is TRBJ1-1 and V is TRBV7-8, with D perhaps TRBD1 (6 bases). The length of the CDR3 is 14 residues. The V gene lost 0 bases and the J gene lost 1 base, with 6 bases spanning the gap. The germline CDR1 and CDR2 sequences are SGHVS and FQNEAQ. CDR3 DNA sequence: TGTGCCAGCAGCTTAGCAGGGGGGAACACTGAAGCTTTCTTT. Its protein is CASSLAGGNTEAFF.

The genes are TRBV5-8 and TRBJ2-5; TRBD1 matches 7 bases. Looked up from germline, CDR1 is SGHTS and CDR2 is YDEGEE. V shed 4 bases and J 5 bases; nucleotides not matched to a gene: 5. The CDR3 length is 13 residues. The CDR3 DNA is TGTGCCAGCAGCACGACAGGGTGGGAGACCCAGTACTTC. The encoded protein is CASSTTGWETQYF.

The chain links TRBV4-2 to TRBJ2-7; 12 bases match TRBD2. Germline V gene lookup returns CDR1 LGHNA and CDR2 YNFKEQ. The CDR3 totals 16 residues. Losses at the gene ends were 1 base for V and 2 bases for J; bases not matched to a gene: 3. CDR3 DNA: TGTGCCAGCAGCCAAGGCTGGACTAGCGGGACCTACGAGCAGTACTTC. It specifies CASSQGWTSGTYEQYF.

CDR3 loop: CASSGTSGGGTQYF. CDR3 in DNA: TGTGCCAGCAGTGGGACTAGCGGGGGGGGGACCCAGTACTTC. This sequence joins TRBV2 and TRBJ2-5, with TRBD2 matching over 15 bases. Germline CDR1 is SNHLY and CDR2 is FYNNEI. V lost 4 bases and J lost 7; bases outside the gene matches: 1. CDR3 length: 14 amino acids.

The chain recombines TRBV7-8 with TRBJ1-2; TRBD1 matches 7 bases. V shed 1 base and J 7 bases; nucleotides not matched to a gene: 6. The CDR3 has 14 amino acids. CDR1 and CDR2 from the germline V gene are SGHVS and FQNEAQ. The CDR3 DNA reads TGTGCCAGCAGCTTAGTCCGACAGGGAGGTGGCTACACCTTC. Translated: CASSLVRQGGGYTF. The whole variable domain, remainder taken from reference TRBV7-8 and TRBJ1-2, is GAGVSQSPRYKVAKRGQDVALRCDPISGHVSLFWYQQALGQGPEFLTYFQNEAQLDKSGLPSDRFFAERPEGSVSTLKIQRTQQEDSAVYLCASSLVRQGGGYTFGSGTRLTVV.

The chain carries TRBV30 and TRBJ2-5; D remains ambiguous. CDR1 is GTSNPN and CDR2 is SVGIG in the germline V gene (reference sequence). The V gene lost 0 bases and the J gene lost 5 bases, with 4 bases spanning the gap. The CDR3 is made up of 11 amino acids. The CDR3, as DNA: TGTGCCTGGAGTGTCAGGGAGACCCAGTACTTC. Its protein product is CAWSVRETQYF.

This chain joins TRBV6-1 and TRBJ2-7; D perhaps matches TRBD1 (6 bases). V shed 6 bases and J shed 3 bases, with 18 bases lying between them. This CDR3 has 15 amino acids. Per germline, CDR1 MNHNS and CDR2 SASEGT. CDR3 loop: CASSTTGHPGYEQYF. The CDR3 DNA is TGTGCCAGCAGCACGACAGGACATCCCGGCTACGAGCAGTACTTC.

This chain links TRBV4-1 with TRBJ2-1; 8 positions agree with TRBD1. Germline V gives CDR1 MGHRA, CDR2 YSYEKL. CDR3 length equals 15 residues. V lost 8 bases to trimming and J lost 3 bases; unmatched junction nucleotides: 9. The CDR3, as DNA: TGCGCCAGCGCGGACGCGGGACAGGACTACAATGAGCAGTTCTTC. Protein product: CASADAGQDYNEQFF.

The rearrangement joins TRBV12-5 to TRBJ2-3, with D perhaps TRBD1 (7 bases). Germline-derived CDR1 and CDR2 are LGHNT and FRNRAP. The CDR3 runs 20 residues. Trimming cost V 2 bases and J 2 bases, with 26 bases left between them. The CDR3 loop is CASGLPVPAGGWIFTDTQYF. Here the CDR3 DNA reads TGTGCTAGTGGTTTGCCCGTTCCAGCAGGGGGGTGGATTTTCACAGATACGCAGTATTTT.

The chain has TRBV5-6 and TRBJ2-7, with D unclear. V shed 1 base and J shed 0 bases, with 5 bases lying between them. The germline CDR1 and CDR2 sequences are SGHDT and YYEEEE. The CDR3 has 13 residues. Here the CDR3 DNA reads TGTGCCAGCAGCTTGTTGAGCTCCTACGAGCAGTACTTC. Encoded protein: CASSLLSSYEQYF. Full variable domain (missing parts from reference TRBV5-6 and TRBJ2-7): DAGVTQSPTHLIKTRGQQVTLRCSPKSGHDTVSWYQQALGQGPQFIFQYYEEEERQRGNFPDRFSGHQFPNYSSELNVNALLLGDSALYLCASSLLSSYEQYFGPGTRLTVT.

The rearrangement joins TRBV10-3 to TRBJ2-7; perhaps TRBD1 as D (6 bases). This CDR3 has 12 residues. V lost 6 bases to trimming and J lost 2 bases, with 8 bases between them. Germline V gene data show CDR1 as ENHRY and CDR2 as SYGVKD. The CDR3 spells CAISRGPYEQYF. The CDR3 DNA reads as TGTGCCATCAGCAGGGGCCCCTACGAGCAGTACTTC.

This sequence joins TRBV19 and TRBJ1-4, with TRBD1 identical over 9 bases. The CDR3 is 15 residues long. V lost 6 bases, J lost 7 bases, and 9 bases stayed unmatched. Germline V gene data show CDR1 as LNHDA and CDR2 as SQIVND (reference sequence). The CDR3 coding sequence is TGTGCCAGTAGATCCCGGGACAGGGTGACTGAAAAACTGTTTTTT. Protein sequence: CASRSRDRVTEKLFF.

The rearrangement uses TRBV30 and TRBJ1-3, with TRBD1 identical over 8 bases. The CDR3 sequence is 14 residues long. In germline, CDR1 is GTSNPN, CDR2 SVGIG (reference sequence). V gave up 3 bases and J gave up 2 bases; unmatched junction bases: 3. CDR3 region: CAWRKTGAGNTIYF. The CDR3 nucleotides read TGTGCCTGGAGAAAGACAGGGGCTGGAAACACCATATATTTT.

This chain uses TRBV9 with TRBJ2-3, with D possibly being TRBD2 (7 bases). The CDR3 length is 15 residues. Trimming stripped 2 bases from V and 0 bases from J, with 10 bases between. Germline V CDR1 and CDR2: SGDLS, YYNGEE. This chain's CDR3 is CASSVAGASTDTQYF. The CDR3 region has the DNA TGTGCCAGCAGCGTTGCGGGGGCTAGCACAGATACGCAGTATTTT.

The chain joins TRBV4-3 to TRBJ2-1; no reliable D call. The CDR3 covers 17 residues. CDR1 LGHNA and CDR2 YSLEER come from the germline V gene. V shed 0 bases and J shed 1 base, with 13 bases lying between them. CDR3 loop: CASSQDRGSGSYNEQFF. The CDR3 DNA is TGCGCCAGCAGCCAAGATCGAGGTAGTGGTTCCTACAATGAGCAGTTCTTC.

V gene TRBV27 combines with J gene TRBJ1-4; D perhaps matches TRBD1 (6 bases). Germline assignment: CDR1 MNHEY and CDR2 SMNVEV (reference sequence). The V and J ends lost 4 bases and 3 bases respectively, with 15 bases between them. The CDR3 runs to 16 residues. For the CDR3, the DNA is TGTGCCAGCAGTTCAGATCAGGGGTTGGCTAATGAAAAACTGTTTTTT. This encodes CASSSDQGLANEKLFF.

The rearrangement links TRBV7-8 to TRBJ2-7, with D possibly matching TRBD1 (6 bases). The CDR3 contains 14 residues. V gave up 5 bases and J gave up 3 bases, with 14 bases separating them. CDR1 is SGHVS and CDR2 is FQNEAQ in the germline V gene. CDR3 nucleotides: TGTGCCAGCAGCCGACGGACAGCCGACTACGAGCAGTACTTC. It translates to CASSRRTADYEQYF. The full variable domain, in which reference TRBV7-8 and TRBJ2-7 provide the parts outside the CDR3, is GAGVSQSPRYKVAKRGQDVALRCDPISGHVSLFWYQQALGQGPEFLTYFQNEAQLDKSGLPSDRFFAERPEGSVSTLKIQRTQQEDSAVYLCASSRRTADYEQYFGPGTRLTVT.

The chain is built from TRBV14 and TRBJ2-1; TRBD1 matches 8 bases. Losses at the gene ends were 5 bases for V and 6 bases for J; bases not matched to a gene: 12. Germline CDR1 and CDR2: SGHDN and FVKESK. This CDR3 has 16 amino acids. In DNA, the CDR3 is TGTGCCAGCAGCGCTCGAGACAGGGGCCCGGGCAATGAGCAGTTCTTC. Encoded protein: CASSARDRGPGNEQFF.

This chain uses TRBV10-2 with TRBJ2-1, with 8 bases identical to TRBD1. Looked up from germline, CDR1 is WSHSY and CDR2 is SAAADI. The CDR3 contains 14 residues. Unmatched junction bases numbered 10, after V lost 10 bases and J lost 5 bases. This chain's CDR3 is CATDRQGFDNEQFF. The CDR3 DNA is TGCGCCACCGACCGACAGGGGTTCGACAATGAGCAGTTCTTC.

This clone turned up a few times. V gene TRBV7-8 combines with J gene TRBJ2-7, with TRBD1 as a possible D gene (5 bases). This CDR3 spans 12 amino acids. Germline V gene data show CDR1 as SGHVS and CDR2 as FQNEAQ. Trimming took 6 bases from V and 2 from J, leaving 8 bases between them. The CDR3 bases are TGTGCCAGCAGGGACAACACCTACGAGCAGTACTTC. Its protein is CASRDNTYEQYF.

The rearrangement links TRBV2 to TRBJ2-5, with 9 positions matching TRBD1. V gave up 3 bases and J gave up 5 bases; unmatched junction bases: 4. Germline CDR1 SNHLY, CDR2 FYNNEI. CDR3 length: 14 amino acids. Here the CDR3 reads CASSEDRGWETQYF. The CDR3 DNA reads as TGTGCCAGCAGTGAGGACAGGGGATGGGAGACCCAGTACTTC.